This T cell receptor (beta chain) is drawn from a study of T-cell reconstitution after alpha-beta-depleted transplantation in children. The CDR3 sequence is 16 residues long. Germline V CDR1 and CDR2: SGHTA, FQGTGA. Trimming removed 0 bases from V and 1 base from J, with 10 bases in between. Unique molecular identifiers were incorporated into the prepared TCRbeta library. TCRdb reprocessed the PCR reads with MiXCR, giving one entry per CDR3 protein. The sample shows some 600,000 distinct CDR3 sequences, approximately 13% of them seen only once. The receptor comes from a male patient younger than 18 who had a stem cell transplant for acute myeloid leukemia, so the T cells may come from the graft donor. The specimen was PBMCs, mostly from graft donor cells, collected 360 days after TCRalphabeta/CD19-depleted stem cell transplant. V usage is TRBV7-3 and J usage is TRBJ2-1; tentatively, D is TRBD1 (6 bases). This chain's CDR3 is CASSLTGGWSYNEQFF. CDR3 coding DNA: TGTGCCAGCAGCTTAACAGGGGGTTGGTCCTACAATGAGCAGTTCTTC.